One and the same sample provided the 3 T cell receptor beta chains below, sequenced in a study of shared clonotypes between healthy human individuals. The assay was immunoSEQ multiplex PCR, and TCRdb's table has in-frame clones only and misses some. The sample consists of 2 million to 2.5 million clones, approximately 95% of them appearing once. Sequencing was carried out using naive CD4+ T cells from PBMCs. Subset indicated: CD45RA+ positively selected. Source of these receptors: a man between 18 and 35 years old in good health. Some clones in this sample may be carry-over from other donors' samples.

The V call is TRBV4-1, the J call TRBJ1-1; 11 positions agree with TRBD1. The CDR3 totals 15 residues. V trimming: 4 bases; J trimming: 1 base; junction bases outside the gene matches: 2. The germline CDR1 and CDR2 sequences are MGHRA and YSYEKL. The CDR3 region is CASSRTGGSNTEAFF. CDR3 bases: TGCGCCAGCAGCCGGACAGGGGGCTCGAACACTGAAGCTTTCTTT.

The V call is TRBV19, the J call TRBJ1-1; D remains ambiguous. Germline CDR1 reads LNHDA; CDR2 reads SQIVND (reference sequence). The CDR3 has 17 amino acids. Trimming shortened V by 1 base and J by 6 bases, and 21 bases separated the two germline ends. CDR3 DNA: TGTGCCAGTAGTATAGGTTTTCGGACGGTCGTTTCGTCTGAAGCTTTCTTT. This translates into CASSIGFRTVVSSEAFF.

This chain links TRBV14 with TRBJ2-5; no definite D call. The CDR3 sequence is 12 residues long. Germline assignment: CDR1 SGHDN and CDR2 FVKESK. Between the trimmed V and J ends, which lost 3 bases and 3 bases, there was a span of 5 bases. The CDR3 region is CASSQPKETQYF. The DNA for the CDR3 is TGTGCCAGCAGCCAGCCCAAAGAGACCCAGTACTTC.